This is a list of T cell receptor beta chains from one sample in a study of tumor-infiltrating lymphocytes in oesophageal squamous cell carcinoma. TCRdb passed the PCR reads through MiXCR, listing each CDR3 protein once. Of 21,000 or so distinct CDR3 sequences detected, roughly two fifths appear once; the ten largest clones hold 30% to 45%. The sequenced sample consisted of esophageal tumor tissue. All receptors derive from a male donor with esophageal squamous cell carcinoma. Both conserved end residues are part of each CDR3. The order of the fields is CDR3 protein, CDR3 DNA, V gene, clone size, J gene, D gene. The D gene is left open where the match is weak. Clone size, where shown, is once, few, many, or a class for clones that have expanded.

CASSLLREGYEQYF,TGTGCCAGCAGCTTATTGCGGGAGGGGTACGAGCAGTACTTC,TRBV7-2,.,TRBJ2-7,TRBD2
CASSLSPDTQYF,TGTGCCAGCAGCTTAAGTCCAGATACGCAGTATTTT,TRBV11-2,many,TRBJ2-3,.
CASTPDSSYNEQFF,TGTGCCAGCACCCCCGATAGTTCCTACAATGAGCAGTTCTTC,TRBV7-6,.,TRBJ2-1,.
CATSADRFQPQYF,TGTGCCACCAGCGCAGACAGGTTCCAACCGCAGTATTTT,TRBV15,few,TRBJ2-3,.
CASSEGLGAVETQYF,TGTGCCAGCAGTGAAGGCTTAGGAGCGGTAGAGACCCAGTACTTC,TRBV6-1,many,TRBJ2-5,.
CASSLGRAYEQYF,TGTGCCAGCAGCTTAGGGAGGGCCTACGAGCAGTACTTC,TRBV7-8,medium-sized,TRBJ2-7,.
CASSPRDRGSIYEQYF,TGTGCCAGCAGCCCCCGGGACAGGGGGTCAATTTACGAGCAGTACTTC,TRBV5-4,.,TRBJ2-7,TRBD1
CASSPSSGGLLAKNIQYF,TGTGCCAGCAGTCCCTCTAGCGGGGGCCTACTAGCCAAAAACATTCAGTACTTC,TRBV6-2/TRBV6-3,.,TRBJ2-4,TRBD2
CASSLGSRDQPQHF,TGTGCCAGCAGCTTAGGATCCAGGGATCAGCCCCAGCATTTT,TRBV5-6,many,TRBJ1-5,.
CASRPSGGETQYF,TGTGCCAGTAGACCCTCAGGGGGAGAGACCCAGTACTTC,TRBV7-9,.,TRBJ2-5,TRBD1
CATSDLWTSPDRQFF,TGTGCCACCAGTGATCTTTGGACTAGCCCCGATAGGCAGTTCTTC,TRBV24-1,.,TRBJ2-1,TRBD2
CASSGGLAGGFGELFF,TGTGCCAGCAGCGGCGGACTAGCGGGAGGGTTCGGGGAGCTGTTTTTT,TRBV5-6,many,TRBJ2-2,TRBD2
CASSSNRGWEQFF,TGTGCCAGCAGCTCTAACAGGGGCTGGGAGCAGTTCTTC,TRBV7-2,.,TRBJ2-1,TRBD1
CASSGRERLYF,TGTGCCAGCAGTGGCCGGGAAAGGCTGTACTTC,TRBV6-8,.,TRBJ2-3,.
CASSFPSGPREQFF,TGTGCCAGCAGCTTTCCTAGCGGACCGCGTGAGCAGTTCTTC,TRBV7-2,few,TRBJ2-1,TRBD2
CASSRIAGVGYQQYF,TGTGCCAGCAGCCGTATAGCTGGAGTGGGCTACCAGCAGTACTTC,TRBV28,.,TRBJ2-5,.
CASSRQGHAEAFF,TGTGCCAGCAGTAGACAGGGTCACGCTGAAGCTTTCTTT,TRBV6-1,many,TRBJ1-1,TRBD1
CASSLGDRDPYNEQFF,TGTGCCAGCAGCTTAGGGGACCGGGATCCGTACAATGAGCAGTTCTTC,TRBV7-3,.,TRBJ2-1,.
CASSNSYEQYF,TGTGCCAGCAGCAACTCGTACGAGCAGTACTTC,TRBV6-5,.,TRBJ2-7,.
CASRSRGTDNSPLHF,TGTGCCAGCAGGAGCCGAGGGACAGATAATTCACCCCTCCACTTC,TRBV7-6,.,TRBJ2-5,TRBD1
CASPSGRTGATDTQYF,TGTGCCAGCCCCTCGGGTCGGACAGGGGCAACAGATACGCAGTATTTT,TRBV28,few,TRBJ2-3,TRBD1
CASSPQGAPGAGANVLTF,TGTGCCAGCAGCCCCCAAGGAGCCCCAGGGGCTGGGGCCAACGTCCTGACTTTC,TRBV7-6,.,TRBJ2-6,.
CASSYVAGGGYEQYF,TGTGCCAGCAGTTACGTGGCAGGGGGCGGCTACGAGCAGTACTTC,TRBV6-2/TRBV6-3,many,TRBJ2-7,TRBD1
CASSLEAGTRVDEQYF,TGTGCCAGCAGCTTAGAGGCGGGGACTAGAGTGGATGAGCAGTACTTC,TRBV7-6,.,TRBJ2-7,TRBD2
CASTALGLARRGQETQYF,TGTGCCAGCACAGCATTAGGACTAGCTAGAAGAGGCCAAGAGACCCAGTACTTC,TRBV7-9,few,TRBJ2-5,TRBD2
CASSEWGETQYF,TGTGCCAGCAGCGAGTGGGGAGAGACCCAGTACTTC,TRBV6-1,few,TRBJ2-5,.
CASSMELLAAYNEQFF,TGTGCCAGTAGTATGGAGCTACTAGCGGCATACAATGAGCAGTTCTTC,TRBV19,many,TRBJ2-1,TRBD2
CASSLGNLFGANVLTF,TGTGCCAGCAGTTTGGGAAATTTATTTGGGGCCAACGTCCTGACTTTC,TRBV12-3/TRBV12-4,many,TRBJ2-6,.
CASSGDRGMNTEAFF,TGTGCCAGCAGTGGAGACAGGGGGATGAACACTGAAGCTTTCTTT,TRBV6-1,many,TRBJ1-1,TRBD1
CASSRGQGARGANVLTF,TGTGCCAGCAGCAGGGGACAGGGGGCGCGAGGGGCCAACGTCCTGACTTTC,TRBV12-3/TRBV12-4,.,TRBJ2-6,TRBD1
CASSLEGGSSYNEQFF,TGTGCCAGCAGCTTAGAGGGCGGGAGCTCCTACAATGAGCAGTTCTTC,TRBV7-9,many,TRBJ2-1,TRBD2
CASSEYRQGVQNTEAFF,TGCGCCAGCAGTGAGTATAGACAGGGGGTCCAGAACACTGAAGCTTTCTTT,TRBV10-2,.,TRBJ1-1,TRBD1
CAISERLRARGLSLQDF,TGTGCCATCAGTGAAAGGCTGAGGGCCAGGGGACTGTCGCTTCAAGACTTC,TRBV10-3,few,TRBJ2-7,.
CASSPSSAGTGAEAFF,TGTGCCAGCTCACCAAGTTCGGCAGGGACAGGCGCTGAAGCTTTCTTT,TRBV18,.,TRBJ1-1,TRBD1
CASSPVGREGGPAKTQYF,TGTGCCAGCAGCCCTGTCGGGCGGGAGGGGGGCCCTGCCAAGACCCAGTACTTC,TRBV11-3,many,TRBJ2-5,TRBD2
CASSQDRTGRPYGYTF,TGCGCCAGCAGCCAAGATCGAACAGGTCGGCCCTATGGCTACACCTTC,TRBV4-3,.,TRBJ1-2,.
CASSEFTTWETQYF,TGTGCCAGCAGTGAATTTACGACGTGGGAGACCCAGTACTTC,TRBV25-1,.,TRBJ2-5,.
CASSSDLGNYEQYF,TGCGCCAGCAGCTCGGACTTGGGGAACTACGAGCAGTACTTC,TRBV5-1,medium-sized,TRBJ2-7,.
CASSLGGQAFYNEQFF,TGTGCCAGCAGCCTAGGAGGACAGGCGTTCTACAATGAGCAGTTCTTC,TRBV27,many,TRBJ2-1,TRBD1
CASSLSVSSGNTIYF,TGTGCCAGCAGCTTATCAGTATCCTCTGGAAACACCATATATTTT,TRBV7-6,.,TRBJ1-3,.
CASSYRQGGDEQFF,TGTGCCAGCAGTTATAGACAGGGGGGTGATGAGCAGTTCTTC,TRBV12-3/TRBV12-4,.,TRBJ2-1,TRBD1
CASSQEGTSGKSYNEQFF,TGTGCCAGCAGCCAAGAAGGGACTAGCGGGAAGTCCTACAATGAGCAGTTCTTC,TRBV14,few,TRBJ2-1,TRBD2
CATSDRTTETQETQYF,TGTGCCACCAGTGACCGGACGACAGAGACCCAAGAGACCCAGTACTTC,TRBV24-1,.,TRBJ2-5,.
CASSERGGAGELFF,TGTGCTAGCAGCGAACGGGGGGGTGCCGGGGAGCTGTTTTTT,TRBV7-6,.,TRBJ2-2,TRBD2
CASSLQGSETQYF,TGTGCCAGCAGCTTACAGGGGTCAGAGACCCAGTACTTC,TRBV7-2,.,TRBJ2-5,.
CASRPDTLEQYF,TGTGCCAGCAGACCCGACACGCTCGAGCAGTACTTC,TRBV2,many,TRBJ2-7,.
CASSGGRDRKLETQYF,TGTGCCAGCAGTGGGGGCCGGGACAGGAAATTGGAGACCCAGTACTTC,TRBV2,few,TRBJ2-5,TRBD1
CASSLVSRGGRDTQYF,TGTGCCAGCAGTTTAGTTTCGCGGGGGGGCCGGGATACGCAGTATTTT,TRBV27,many,TRBJ2-3,TRBD2
CASSWEGVGTEAFF,TGTGCCAGTAGTTGGGAGGGTGTAGGGACTGAAGCTTTCTTT,TRBV19,few,TRBJ1-1,.
CASSTTDSPNTEAFF,TGTGCCAGCAGTACTACGGACAGCCCGAACACTGAAGCTTTCTTT,TRBV27,.,TRBJ1-1,.
CASSRGQGANEQFF,TGTGCCAGCAGTAGAGGACAGGGGGCGAATGAGCAGTTCTTC,TRBV6-6,.,TRBJ2-1,TRBD1
CASSSGLAGVRAYEQYF,TGTGCCAGCAGCTCGGGACTAGCGGGGGTAAGGGCCTACGAGCAGTACTTC,TRBV5-6,.,TRBJ2-7,TRBD2
CASSPFRREVEQYF,TGTGCCAGCAGCCCCTTTAGGCGGGAGGTGGAGCAGTACTTC,TRBV7-2,few,TRBJ2-5,TRBD2